Listed below are T cell receptor beta chains from one sample, sequenced in a study of blood T cell repertoires in COVID-19. Method: immunoSEQ multiplex PCR; TCRdb's copy keeps in-frame clones and lacks some. The table shows about 18,000 clones, with approximately 89% occurring only once. Sequenced: PBMCs or T cells enriched from blood (not recorded which). The receptor source for this set is a woman under 40 who had recovered from COVID-19. CDR3s include the opening cysteine and the closing phenylalanine or tryptophan. A D gene is named only where the DNA matches it firmly. Part of the rows lack a size; the others show once, few, many or a class for expanded clones.

clone_size	j_call	d_call	v_call	cdr3_aa	cdr3_nt
once	TRBJ1-2	TRBD1	TRBV5-6	CASSRVPQGANGYTF	TGTGCCAGCAGCCGGGTGCCACAGGGGGCTAATGGCTACACCTTC
.	TRBJ2-7	.	TRBV2	CASRGPGDSGEQYF	TGTGCCAGCAGGGGGCCGGGCGATTCGGGCGAGCAGTACTTC
.	TRBJ1-2	.	TRBV5-1	CASSLLNGANYGYTF	TGCGCCAGCAGCTTACTAAACGGAGCTAACTATGGCTACACCTTC
.	TRBJ1-1	.	TRBV6-4	CASSDWAGNTEAFF	TGTGCCAGCAGTGACTGGGCAGGGAACACTGAAGCTTTCTTT
.	TRBJ1-1	.	TRBV18	CASSSSGTEAFF	TGTGCCAGCTCCTCTAGCGGCACTGAAGCTTTCTTT
.	TRBJ1-5	.	TRBV14	CASSQAGGNNQPQHF	TGTGCCAGCAGCCAAGCTGGCGGAAACAATCAGCCCCAGCATTTT
.	TRBJ2-7	TRBD1	TRBV10-3	CATTGGTGSYEQYF	TGTGCCACCACGGGCGGGACAGGATCCTACGAGCAGTACTTC
.	TRBJ2-7	TRBD1	TRBV11-1	CASSLDLGTVYEQYF	TGTGCCAGCAGCTTAGACTTGGGGACAGTGTACGAGCAGTACTTC
once	TRBJ2-7	.	TRBV25-1	CASSEAHRAEQYF	TGTGCCAGCAGTGAAGCGCACAGGGCCGAGCAGTACTTC
.	TRBJ1-1	.	TRBV18	CASSVQVNTEAFF	TGTGCCAGCTCGGTGCAGGTGAACACTGAAGCTTTCTTT
.	TRBJ2-1	TRBD2	TRBV7-3	CASSKPGTSINEQFF	TGTGCCAGCAGTAAACCGGGGACTAGTATTAATGAGCAGTTCTTC
.	TRBJ1-5	.	TRBV7-2	CASSSEGIGNQPQHF	TGTGCCAGCAGCTCGGAGGGGATAGGAAATCAGCCCCAGCATTTT
once	TRBJ2-5	.	TRBV11-2	CASSLQGIGETQYF	TGTGCCAGCAGCTTACAGGGGATTGGAGAGACCCAGTACTTC